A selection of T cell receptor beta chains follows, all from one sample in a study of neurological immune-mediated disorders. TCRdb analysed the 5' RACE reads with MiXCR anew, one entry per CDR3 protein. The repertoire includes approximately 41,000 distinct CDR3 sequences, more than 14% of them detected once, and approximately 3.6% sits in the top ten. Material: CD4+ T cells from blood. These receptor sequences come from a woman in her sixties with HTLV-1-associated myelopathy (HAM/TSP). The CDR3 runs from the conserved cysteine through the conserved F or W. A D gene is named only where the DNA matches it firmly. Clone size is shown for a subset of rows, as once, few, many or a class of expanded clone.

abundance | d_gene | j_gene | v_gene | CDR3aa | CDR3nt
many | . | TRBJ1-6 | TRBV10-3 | CAISAQVRGTSPLHF | TGTGCCATCAGTGCCCAGGTGAGGGGTACTTCACCCCTCCACTTT
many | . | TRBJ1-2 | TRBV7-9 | CASSPDLPRGYTF | TGTGCCAGCAGCCCGGACCTCCCCCGGGGCTACACCTTC
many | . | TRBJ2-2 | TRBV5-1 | CASSLVGPGELFF | TGCGCCAGCAGCTTGGTCGGCCCCGGGGAGCTGTTTTTT
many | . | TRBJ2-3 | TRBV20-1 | CSARDSQGTDTQYF | TGCAGTGCTAGAGATTCCCAAGGCACAGATACGCAGTATTTT
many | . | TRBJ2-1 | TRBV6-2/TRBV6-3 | CASSRDNEQFF | TGTGCCAGCAGCCGAGACAATGAGCAGTTCTTC
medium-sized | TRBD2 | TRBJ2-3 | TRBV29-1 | CSVVSSGDGTDTQYF | TGCAGCGTAGTGTCTAGCGGGGACGGCACAGATACGCAGTATTTT
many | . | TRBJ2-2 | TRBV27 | CASSQGYRTGELFF | TGTGCCAGCAGTCAGGGGTATCGCACCGGGGAGCTGTTTTTT
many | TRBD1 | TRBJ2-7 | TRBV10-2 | CASRKYGQGSYEQYF | TGCGCCAGCAGAAAATACGGACAGGGGTCCTACGAGCAGTACTTC
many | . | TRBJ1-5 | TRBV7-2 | CASSLRASRRSNQPQHF | TGTGCCAGCAGCTTAAGGGCTTCCAGGAGGAGCAATCAGCCCCAGCATTTT
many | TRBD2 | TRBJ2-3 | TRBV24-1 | CATSDGRTSGELADTQYF | TGTGCCACCAGTGATGGAAGGACTAGCGGGGAACTGGCAGATACGCAGTATTTT
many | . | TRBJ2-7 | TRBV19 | CASSARTEGFYEQYF | TGTGCCAGTAGTGCCCGGACAGAGGGTTTCTACGAGCAGTACTTC
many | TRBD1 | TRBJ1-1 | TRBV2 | CASSEVQGGAFF | TGTGCCAGCAGTGAGGTACAGGGGGGAGCTTTCTTT
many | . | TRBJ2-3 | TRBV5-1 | CASSVDGPLTDTQYF | TGCGCCAGCAGCGTGGACGGACCCCTCACAGATACGCAGTATTTT
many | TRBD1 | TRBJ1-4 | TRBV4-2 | CASSQANRGGEKLFF | TGTGCCAGCAGCCAAGCGAACAGGGGTGGTGAAAAACTGTTTTTT
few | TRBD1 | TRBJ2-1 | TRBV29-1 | CSADTGGDEQFF | TGCAGCGCAGACACAGGGGGCGATGAGCAGTTCTTC
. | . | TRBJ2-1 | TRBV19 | CASTTGTFGNEQFF | TGTGCCAGCACGACCGGGACCTTCGGGAATGAGCAGTTCTTC
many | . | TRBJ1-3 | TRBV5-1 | CASSLDGGIESGNTIYF | TGCGCCAGCAGCTTGGATGGGGGAATCGAGTCTGGAAACACCATATATTTT
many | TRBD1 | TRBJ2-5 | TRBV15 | CATSRKQGKETQYF | TGTGCCACCAGCAGAAAACAGGGGAAAGAGACCCAGTACTTC
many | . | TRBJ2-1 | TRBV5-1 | CASSSRHPGGQLYNEQFF | TGCGCCAGCAGCTCCCGCCACCCTGGGGGACAACTTTACAATGAGCAGTTCTTC
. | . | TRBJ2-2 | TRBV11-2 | CASSVIGGAGFGELFF | TGTGCCAGCAGCGTTATAGGGGGGGCCGGGTTCGGGGAGCTGTTTTTT
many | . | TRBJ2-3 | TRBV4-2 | CASSPTDRHTQYF | TGTGCCAGCAGCCCCACTGACCGGCATACGCAGTATTTT
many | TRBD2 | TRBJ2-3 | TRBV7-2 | CASSLSGGAGWDTQYF | TGTGCCAGCAGCTTAAGCGGGGGGGCCGGTTGGGATACGCAGTATTTT
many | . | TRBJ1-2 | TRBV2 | CASRGQLSSNYGYTF | TGTGCCAGCAGAGGACAGCTTTCCTCTAACTATGGCTACACCTTC
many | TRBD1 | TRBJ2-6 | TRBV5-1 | CASSFRDRSFGANVLTF | TGCGCCAGCAGCTTCCGGGACAGGTCCTTTGGGGCCAACGTCCTGACTTTC
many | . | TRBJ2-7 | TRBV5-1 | CASSLLGSSYEQYF | TGCGCCAGCAGCTTGTTAGGAAGCTCCTACGAGCAGTACTTC
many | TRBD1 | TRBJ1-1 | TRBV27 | CASSFIGQGGFGAFF | TGTGCCAGCAGTTTTATCGGACAGGGAGGCTTTGGAGCTTTCTTT
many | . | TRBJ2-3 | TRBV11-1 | CASSLEGPTDTQYF | TGTGCCAGCAGCTTAGAAGGACCCACAGATACGCAGTATTTT
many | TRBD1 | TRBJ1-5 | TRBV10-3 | CATRTGVNQPQHF | TGTGCCACCCGGACAGGGGTAAATCAGCCCCAGCATTTT
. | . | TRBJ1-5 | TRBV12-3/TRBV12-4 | CASGWGGGKSNQPQHF | TGTGCCAGCGGTTGGGGAGGCGGCAAAAGCAATCAGCCCCAGCATTTT
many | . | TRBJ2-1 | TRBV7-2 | CASSSTIGTYNEQFF | TGTGCCAGCAGCTCAACTATTGGTACCTACAATGAGCAGTTCTTC